The rows below give T cell receptor beta chains drawn from one sample of a study of CD8+CD57+ T cells in acquired aplastic anemia. MiXCR, run by TCRdb on the reads, gives a single entry per CDR3 protein. The table includes about 180,000 distinct CDR3 sequences, roughly 50% detected once. The sequenced material came from sorted CD4+, CD8+, or CD8+CD57+ T cells (not recorded which) from PBMCs. These TCRs come from a human donor with aplastic anemia. The CDR3 runs from the conserved cysteine through the conserved F or W. Fields, in order: clone size, J gene, V gene, D gene, CDR3 protein, CDR3 DNA. A D gene is named only where the DNA matches it firmly. Only part of the rows carry a size: once, few, many, or a class if the clone is expanded.

clone_size: many; j_call: TRBJ1-5; v_call: TRBV5-6; d_call: TRBD1; cdr3_aa: CASSRQGSGQPQHF; cdr3_nt: TGTGCCAGCAGCCGACAGGGTTCAGGTCAGCCCCAGCATTTT
clone_size: many; j_call: TRBJ2-3; v_call: TRBV29-1; d_call: TRBD2; cdr3_aa: CSVEDRTSGGTDTQYF; cdr3_nt: TGCAGCGTTGAAGATCGTACTAGCGGGGGCACAGATACGCAGTATTTT
clone_size: once; j_call: TRBJ2-1; v_call: TRBV7-3; d_call: TRBD2; cdr3_aa: CASSLTLSGGNYNEQFF; cdr3_nt: TGTGCCAGCAGCTTAACCCTTAGCGGGGGGAACTACAATGAGCAGTTCTTC
clone_size: .; j_call: TRBJ2-7; v_call: TRBV9; d_call: .; cdr3_aa: CASSVGAAEVGYEQYF; cdr3_nt: TGTGCCAGCAGCGTAGGGGCGGCCGAGGTTGGGTACGAGCAGTACTTC
clone_size: .; j_call: TRBJ1-2; v_call: TRBV7-2; d_call: .; cdr3_aa: CASSFWAGAGYGYTF; cdr3_nt: TGTGCCAGCAGCTTCTGGGCAGGGGCTGGTTATGGCTACACCTTC
clone_size: many; j_call: TRBJ1-2; v_call: TRBV2; d_call: .; cdr3_aa: CASSVKWDVYYGYTF; cdr3_nt: TGTGCCAGCAGTGTAAAATGGGACGTATACTATGGCTACACCTTC
clone_size: .; j_call: TRBJ2-7; v_call: TRBV11-2; d_call: TRBD2; cdr3_aa: CASSHISGQPGGEQYF; cdr3_nt: TGTGCCAGCAGCCACATATCAGGGCAGCCGGGGGGCGAGCAGTACTTC
clone_size: .; j_call: TRBJ2-7; v_call: TRBV7-6; d_call: .; cdr3_aa: CASSLNGGAPTEQYF; cdr3_nt: TGTGCCAGCAGTCTTAACGGAGGGGCGCCTACCGAGCAGTACTTC
clone_size: .; j_call: TRBJ2-2; v_call: TRBV10-3; d_call: .; cdr3_aa: CAISTDRGYTGELFF; cdr3_nt: TGTGCCATCAGTACGGACAGAGGATACACCGGGGAGCTGTTTTTT
clone_size: .; j_call: TRBJ2-2; v_call: TRBV2; d_call: .; cdr3_aa: CASSQDSPGELFF; cdr3_nt: TGTGCCAGCAGTCAGGACAGTCCCGGGGAGCTGTTTTTT
clone_size: .; j_call: TRBJ1-5; v_call: TRBV20-1; d_call: .; cdr3_aa: CSESTDQPQHF; cdr3_nt: TGCAGTGAGTCGACAGATCAGCCCCAGCATTTT
clone_size: many; j_call: TRBJ2-7; v_call: TRBV19; d_call: TRBD2; cdr3_aa: CASSTEPGLAGAREQYF; cdr3_nt: TGTGCCAGTAGTACCGAACCGGGACTAGCGGGGGCCCGCGAGCAGTACTTC
clone_size: once; j_call: TRBJ1-1; v_call: TRBV20-1; d_call: .; cdr3_aa: CSASLTGAGTEAFF; cdr3_nt: TGCAGTGCTAGTTTGACGGGAGCAGGGACTGAAGCTTTCTTT
clone_size: few; j_call: TRBJ1-1; v_call: TRBV6-1; d_call: TRBD1; cdr3_aa: CASSLLGTGDTEAFF; cdr3_nt: TGTGCCAGCAGTCTTTTAGGGACAGGGGACACTGAAGCTTTCTTT
clone_size: .; j_call: TRBJ2-7; v_call: TRBV9; d_call: TRBD1; cdr3_aa: CASSRAGQGLGEQYF; cdr3_nt: TGTGCCAGCAGCCGAGCGGGACAGGGTTTGGGCGAGCAGTACTTC
clone_size: .; j_call: TRBJ1-3; v_call: TRBV29-1; d_call: TRBD1; cdr3_aa: CSVETDRERNTIYF; cdr3_nt: TGCAGCGTTGAAACGGACAGGGAAAGAAACACCATATATTTT
clone_size: .; j_call: TRBJ2-1; v_call: TRBV2; d_call: .; cdr3_aa: CASSESTTSNEQFF; cdr3_nt: TGTGCCAGCAGCGAATCAACGACAAGCAATGAGCAGTTCTTC
clone_size: few; j_call: TRBJ2-7; v_call: TRBV27; d_call: .; cdr3_aa: CASSFRSKYEQYF; cdr3_nt: TGTGCCAGCAGTTTCCGGTCGAAATACGAGCAGTACTTC
clone_size: .; j_call: TRBJ2-7; v_call: TRBV7-2; d_call: TRBD1; cdr3_aa: CASSFRAGGEDEQYF; cdr3_nt: TGTGCCAGCAGCTTTCGGGCAGGGGGCGAGGACGAGCAGTACTTC
clone_size: many; j_call: TRBJ2-3; v_call: TRBV5-1; d_call: .; cdr3_aa: CASSLASPTDTQYF; cdr3_nt: TGCGCCAGCAGCTTGGCCTCCCCAACAGATACGCAGTATTTT
clone_size: .; j_call: TRBJ2-7; v_call: TRBV2; d_call: .; cdr3_aa: CASSVGGRSYEQYF; cdr3_nt: TGTGCCAGCAGCGTGGGGGGCAGGTCCTACGAGCAGTACTTC
clone_size: few; j_call: TRBJ2-2; v_call: TRBV25-1; d_call: .; cdr3_aa: CASSELGGDLAGELFF; cdr3_nt: TGTGCCAGCAGTGAATTAGGGGGAGATCTGGCCGGGGAGCTGTTTTTT
clone_size: .; j_call: TRBJ2-3; v_call: TRBV29-1; d_call: TRBD1; cdr3_aa: CSVTGTGDVTRMYF; cdr3_nt: TGCAGCGTCACCGGGACAGGGGACGTGACTAGGATGTATTTT
clone_size: .; j_call: TRBJ2-7; v_call: TRBV4-3; d_call: TRBD1; cdr3_aa: CASSQVGQGADEQYF; cdr3_nt: TGCGCCAGCAGCCAAGTAGGACAGGGGGCAGACGAGCAGTACTTC
clone_size: .; j_call: TRBJ1-4; v_call: TRBV6-1; d_call: .; cdr3_aa: CASSGGRLDNEKLFF; cdr3_nt: TGTGCCAGCAGTGGAGGGCGACTAGACAATGAAAAACTGTTTTTT
clone_size: many; j_call: TRBJ1-2; v_call: TRBV24-1; d_call: .; cdr3_aa: CAIQGLLDGYTF; cdr3_nt: TGTGCCATCCAGGGTCTTCTCGATGGCTACACCTTC
clone_size: .; j_call: TRBJ2-7; v_call: TRBV5-1; d_call: .; cdr3_aa: CASSPGQGFGERYF; cdr3_nt: TGCGCCAGCAGCCCAGGGCAGGGCTTCGGCGAGCGGTACTTC
clone_size: many; j_call: TRBJ1-1; v_call: TRBV5-4; d_call: .; cdr3_aa: CASSGPRTAEAFF; cdr3_nt: TGTGCCAGCAGCGGTCCCCGTACCGCTGAAGCTTTCTTT
clone_size: .; j_call: TRBJ1-6; v_call: TRBV7-6; d_call: .; cdr3_aa: CASSGIQGRSSPLHF; cdr3_nt: TGTGCCAGCAGCGGGATTCAGGGGAGAAGTTCACCCCTCCACTTT
clone_size: .; j_call: TRBJ1-2; v_call: TRBV7-6; d_call: .; cdr3_aa: CASSVESNYGYTF; cdr3_nt: TGTGCCAGCAGCGTAGAGTCAAACTATGGCTACACCTTC
clone_size: once; j_call: TRBJ2-3; v_call: TRBV7-2; d_call: .; cdr3_aa: CASSYLRTDTQYF; cdr3_nt: TGTGCCAGCAGCTATCTCCGCACAGATACGCAGTATTTT
clone_size: .; j_call: TRBJ2-1; v_call: TRBV6-5; d_call: TRBD1; cdr3_aa: CASSSADRPERQFF; cdr3_nt: TGTGCCAGCAGTTCCGCGGACAGGCCCGAACGGCAGTTCTTC
clone_size: .; j_call: TRBJ2-3; v_call: TRBV5-1; d_call: TRBD2; cdr3_aa: CASSLRAGVTDTQYF; cdr3_nt: TGCGCCAGCAGCTTAAGAGCGGGAGTCACAGATACGCAGTATTTT
clone_size: .; j_call: TRBJ1-5; v_call: TRBV24-1; d_call: .; cdr3_aa: CATSGYNQPQHF; cdr3_nt: TGTGCCACGTCAGGGTACAATCAGCCCCAGCATTTT
clone_size: .; j_call: TRBJ2-1; v_call: TRBV10-3; d_call: TRBD2; cdr3_aa: CAITPGTSGFTLNEQFF; cdr3_nt: TGTGCCATCACCCCCGGGACTAGCGGCTTCACTCTCAATGAGCAGTTCTTC
clone_size: .; j_call: TRBJ2-3; v_call: TRBV11-1; d_call: .; cdr3_aa: CASSFTGVPTDTQYF; cdr3_nt: TGTGCCAGCAGCTTTACGGGGGTGCCCACAGATACGCAGTATTTT
clone_size: few; j_call: TRBJ2-7; v_call: TRBV7-2; d_call: .; cdr3_aa: CASSWDGPYEQYF; cdr3_nt: TGTGCCAGCAGCTGGGACGGGCCCTACGAGCAGTACTTC
clone_size: .; j_call: TRBJ2-3; v_call: TRBV7-7; d_call: TRBD2; cdr3_aa: CASRLAGADTQYF; cdr3_nt: TGTGCCAGTAGACTAGCGGGGGCAGATACGCAGTATTTT
clone_size: .; j_call: TRBJ2-7; v_call: TRBV6-5; d_call: .; cdr3_aa: CASSYDAQGWEYF; cdr3_nt: TGTGCCAGCAGTTATGACGCCCAGGGTTGGGAGTACTTC
clone_size: many; j_call: TRBJ1-5; v_call: TRBV20-1; d_call: .; cdr3_aa: CSAGETGLLGNQPQHF; cdr3_nt: TGCAGTGCGGGGGAAACAGGGTTGTTGGGCAATCAGCCCCAGCATTTT
clone_size: many; j_call: TRBJ2-3; v_call: TRBV5-6; d_call: .; cdr3_aa: CASSLEVGGTDTQYF; cdr3_nt: TGTGCCAGCAGCTTGGAGGTCGGGGGCACAGATACGCAGTATTTT
clone_size: .; j_call: TRBJ2-1; v_call: TRBV29-1; d_call: .; cdr3_aa: CSSLGAEQFF; cdr3_nt: TGCAGCTCTCTCGGGGCTGAGCAGTTCTTC
clone_size: .; j_call: TRBJ1-1; v_call: TRBV6-2/TRBV6-3; d_call: .; cdr3_aa: CASRTTIGYTEAFF; cdr3_nt: TGTGCCAGCAGGACAACTATCGGATACACTGAAGCTTTCTTT